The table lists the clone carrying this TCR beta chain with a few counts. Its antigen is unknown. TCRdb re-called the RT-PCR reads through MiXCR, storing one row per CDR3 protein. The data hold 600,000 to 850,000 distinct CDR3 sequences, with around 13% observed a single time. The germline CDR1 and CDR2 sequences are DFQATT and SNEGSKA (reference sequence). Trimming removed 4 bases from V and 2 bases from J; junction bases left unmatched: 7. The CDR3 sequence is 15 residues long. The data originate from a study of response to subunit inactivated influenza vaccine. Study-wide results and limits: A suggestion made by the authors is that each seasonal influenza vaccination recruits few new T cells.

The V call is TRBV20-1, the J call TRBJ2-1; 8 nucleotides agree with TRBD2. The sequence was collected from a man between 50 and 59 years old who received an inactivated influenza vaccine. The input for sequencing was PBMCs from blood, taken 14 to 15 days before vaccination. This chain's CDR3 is CSATRTSSTYNEQFF. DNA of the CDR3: TGCAGTGCTACCCGGACTAGCAGTACCTACAATGAGCAGTTCTTC.